This T cell receptor beta chain comes out of a study of blood T cell repertoires in COVID-19. The CDR3 runs to 14 residues. The germline CDR1 and CDR2 sequences are SEHNR and FQNEAQ (reference sequence). V lost 3 bases, J lost 5 bases, and 11 bases lay in between. Produced via immunoSEQ multiplex PCR; TCRdb's table is partial and in-frame only. The sample holds approximately 150,000 clones, about four fifths seen once. This sequence originates from a man in his 60s with active or convalescent COVID-19. The V gene is TRBV7-9, the J gene TRBJ2-1; D is possibly TRBD2 (5 bases). The material sequenced was peripheral blood. The CDR3 DNA reads TGTGCCAGCAGCTTTCCCCGGCGGGACAATGAGCAGTTCTTC. Translation: CASSFPRRDNEQFF.